A single sample is the source of the 14 T cell receptor beta chains below, sequenced in a study of patients and donors after allogeneic stem cell transplantation. TCRdb itself ran the RT-PCR reads through MiXCR, one entry per CDR3 protein. This sample yields roughly 880,000 distinct CDR3 sequences, of which roughly 17% are seen a single time; roughly 6.4% belongs to the top ten. Sequenced material: blood, either unsorted or a sorted T cell fraction (not recorded which). The receptors originated from a human donor who was either an allogeneic HSCT recipient or a stem cell or donor lymphocyte infusion donor (not recorded which). It is not recorded whose cells these are; they may come from a transplant donor.

The V call is TRBV19, the J call TRBJ1-6, with 10 nucleotides matching TRBD1. Unmatched junction bases numbered 5, after V lost 7 bases and J lost 8 bases. Germline values: CDR1 LNHDA, CDR2 SQIVND (reference sequence). The CDR3 runs 14 residues. CDR3 sequence reads: CASNPGTGDSPLHF. CDR3 DNA sequence: TGTGCCAGTAACCCCGGGACAGGGGATTCACCCCTCCACTTT.

This clonotype was observed a handful of times. This chain uses TRBV11-1 with TRBJ2-7, with TRBD2 matching 8 bases. Germline CDR1 is SGHAT and CDR2 is FQDESV (reference sequence). V shed 3 bases and J 1 base; nucleotides not matched to a gene: 14. This CDR3 is 18 amino acids long. CDR3: CASSLDLKIKRESYEQYF. CDR3 DNA sequence: TGTGCCAGCAGCTTGGACTTGAAGATAAAGCGGGAGTCCTACGAGCAGTACTTC.

This clonotype was seen a handful of times. The chain carries TRBV5-1 and TRBJ1-3; D remains unclear. CDR1 SGHRS and CDR2 YFSETQ come from the germline V gene. The V end lost 5 bases, the J end lost 3 bases, and 15 bases lay between the germline ends. The CDR3 is 15 residues long. This chain's CDR3 is CASRESRGNGNTIYF. As DNA, the CDR3 is TGCGCCAGCAGAGAAAGTCGCGGGAATGGAAACACCATATATTTT.

This clonotype was counted between two and nine times. The chain has TRBV7-9 and TRBJ1-1; tentatively, D is TRBD1 (6 bases). The V gene lost 4 bases and the J gene lost 8 bases, with 14 bases spanning the gap. In germline, CDR1 is SEHNR, CDR2 FQNEAQ (reference sequence). The length of the CDR3 is 13 residues. The CDR3 nucleotides read TGTGCCAGCAGCTCAGGACAGTACCAGGAAGCTTTCTTT. Translation gives CASSSGQYQEAFF.

J is TRBJ2-1 and V is TRBV7-8; possible D gene TRBD2, 5 bases. The V gene's germline CDR1 is SGHVS and CDR2 FQNEAQ. Trimming removed 1 base from V and 0 bases from J, with 10 bases in between. This CDR3 is 16 amino acids long. CDR3 nucleotide sequence: TGTGCCAGCAGCTTAGGGGCTAGCCGCTCCTACAATGAGCAGTTCTTC. Translation gives CASSLGASRSYNEQFF.

The chain couples TRBV5-1 to TRBJ2-1, with D tentatively TRBD2 (7 bases). Germline CDR1 is SGHRS and CDR2 is YFSETQ. The CDR3 consists of 16 residues. V lost 5 bases and J lost 4, with 19 bases in between. The CDR3 spells CASRQEEGGGYNEQFF. The DNA for the CDR3 is TGCGCCAGCAGACAAGAAGAGGGAGGGGGATACAATGAGCAGTTCTTC. Filled out from reference TRBV5-1 and TRBJ2-1, the complete variable domain reads KAGVTQTPRYLIKTRGQQVTLSCSPISGHRSVSWYQQTPGQGLQFLFEYFSETQRNKGNFPGRFSGRQFSNSRSEMNVSTLELGDSALYLCASRQEEGGGYNEQFFGPGTRLTVL.

The chain couples TRBV6-1 to TRBJ1-1; TRBD1 matches at 7 bases. The CDR3 is 17 residues long. CDR1 and CDR2 from the germline V gene are MNHNS and SASEGT. V shed 5 bases and J 0 bases; nucleotides not matched to a gene: 12. CDR3 sequence reads: CASSKRQGSLMNTEAFF. The CDR3 bases are TGTGCCAGCAGTAAACGACAGGGCAGCCTCATGAACACTGAAGCTTTCTTT.

This rearrangement joins TRBV12-3 or TRBV12-4 to TRBJ2-3; 8 bases agree with TRBD1. J lost 6 bases, V lost 3 bases, and 5 bases had no gene match. The length of the CDR3 is 14 residues. The DNA of the CDR3 is TGTGCCAGCAGTTTGGACAGGGTCCCGGATACGCAGTATTTT. It specifies CASSLDRVPDTQYF.

This clonotype was found many times. For the CDR3, the DNA is TGTGCCAGCAGTTTAGTTTCGGGGGGTACCGGGGAGCTGTTTTTT. It encodes CASSLVSGGTGELFF. This rearrangement joins TRBV12-3 or TRBV12-4 to TRBJ2-2; 7 bases line up with TRBD2. This CDR3 has 15 residues. Losses at the gene ends were 1 base for V and 5 bases for J; bases not matched to a gene: 4.

The rearrangement joins TRBV5-1 to TRBJ1-4; no reliable D call. This CDR3 is built from 15 residues. Trimming took 4 bases from V and 4 from J, leaving 14 bases between them. Germline V lookup: CDR1 SGHRS, CDR2 YFSETQ. The CDR3 DNA is TGCGCCAGCAGCCCGGAGGGCCGACATAATGAAAAACTGTTTTTT. Translated: CASSPEGRHNEKLFF.

The chain recombines TRBV24-1 with TRBJ2-1; no clear D gene. The germline V gene encodes CDR1 KGHDR and CDR2 SFDVKD. Trimming took off 1 base at V and 6 bases at J, with 12 bases between the two ends. The CDR3 has 15 residues. CDR3 sequence reads: CATSDFRLKINEQFF. The CDR3 DNA reads TGTGCCACCAGTGATTTTAGACTTAAGATCAATGAGCAGTTCTTC.

The chain combines TRBV24-1 with TRBJ2-1; D is uncertain. V shed 1 base and J shed 4 bases, with 16 bases lying between them. The CDR3 spans 17 residues. Germline CDR1 KGHDR, CDR2 SFDVKD. CDR3 DNA: TGTGCCACCAGTGATTTTAAGCGTACCTCTGGGTACAATGAGCAGTTCTTC. Its translation is CATSDFKRTSGYNEQFF.

This sequence joins TRBV5-1 and TRBJ2-2; 10 bases fit TRBD2. Trimming at V came to 3 bases and at J to 6 bases, leaving 8 bases not matched to a gene. This CDR3 has 16 amino acids. Germline V gene sequence: CDR1 SGHRS, CDR2 YFSETQ. CDR3 nucleotides: TGCGCCAGCAGCTACACCGGGACTAGCGTATCCGGGGAGCTGTTTTTT. It yields the protein CASSYTGTSVSGELFF.

The table lists this clonotype with a few counts. This chain joins TRBV29-1 and TRBJ1-1; the D gene is possibly TRBD1 (6 bases). Between the trimmed V and J ends, which lost 8 bases and 11 bases, there was a span of 24 bases. CDR3 length: 13 amino acids. Germline CDR1 is SQVTM and CDR2 is ANQGSEA. The CDR3 loop reads CSTLGAGKSGAFF. CDR3 sequence (DNA): TGCAGCACCTTGGGGGCAGGCAAAAGTGGGGCTTTCTTT. Complete variable domain (other parts from reference TRBV29-1 and TRBJ1-1): SAVISQKPSRDICQRGTSLTIQCQVDSQVTMMFWYRQQPGQSLTLIATANQGSEATYESGFVIDKFPISRPNLTFSTLTVSNMSPEDSSIYLCSTLGAGKSGAFFGQGTRLTVV.